These 7 T cell receptor beta chains share one sample of origin, sequenced in a study of CD8+ T cells in alopecia areata. Following extraction, RNA underwent reverse transcription to cDNA, which served as the sequencing template. Repertoires were generated with immunoSEQ multiplex PCR, while TCRdb's copy carries only in-frame clones and drops some. The counts give about 9,000 clones, none of them seen only once; under 20% is held by the top ten. A sort of pooled cutaneous lymph node cells used CD4, CD8alpha, NKG2D, NKG2ACE and other stains. Sequencing was carried out using CD8+ T cells sorted from a lymph node. The receptors were gathered from a C3H/HeJ mouse with alopecia areata. The mouse strain carries the MHC haplotype H2-k.

This clone was picked up a small number of times. Mouse germline and gene names are used. The read falls 4 residues short of the CDR3 end, and the missing part is taken from the germline J gene. The rearrangement links TRBV13-3 to TRBJ2-4; 8 nucleotides line up with TRBD1. The length of the CDR3 is 13 residues. Per germline, CDR1 NNHDY and CDR2 SYVADS. The CDR3 here is CASSPGQGNTLYF. The covered CDR3 bases are TGTGCCAGCAGTCCTGGACAGGGAAAC.

This clone qualifies as medium-sized. Genes and germline come from the mouse. The read halts 3 residues ahead of the CDR3 end, with the missing end drawn from the germline J gene. The chain links TRBV19 to TRBJ1-6; possible D gene TRBD1, 5 bases. TRBJ1-6 counts as an open reading frame of uncertain function. V was pared by 1 base and J by 8 bases, with 10 bases between. CDR1 is FNHDT and CDR2 is SITEND in the germline V gene (reference sequence). There are 14 residues in the CDR3. CDR3 bases read: TGTGCCAGCAGTATACCAGGGAAGGATTCGCCC. Its translation: CASSIPGKDSP. The CDR3, in full, reads CASSIPGKDSPLYF.

This clone counts as medium-sized. Germline and genes here are mouse. The CDR3 goes on 4 residues after the read ends, and that part is filled in from the germline J gene. The chain joins TRBV17 to TRBJ2-1, with D perhaps matching TRBD1 (6 bases). This CDR3 has 14 amino acids. V was cut by 5 bases and J by 6 bases, with 14 bases left in between. The germline gives CDR1 MNHDT, CDR2 YYDKIL. The CDR3 bases that were read are TGTGCTAGCAGTCCCGGGACACCCCTTGCT. Its translation is CASSPGTPLA. The CDR3, in full, reads CASSPGTPLAEQFF.

In its sample, this clone was seen many times. Here the gene names and germline are mouse. The CDR3 is cut off 4 residues early in the read; its end comes from the germline J gene. The chain uses TRBV19 and TRBJ2-1; D is possibly TRBD2 (5 bases). The CDR3 extends over 14 amino acids. Deletions cut 0 bases from V and 4 bases from J, with 8 bases between. Germline loops: CDR1 FNHDT, CDR2 SITEND (reference sequence). The CDR3 bases that were read are TGTGCCAGCAGTATAGACTGGAGGTATGCT. This translates into CASSIDWRYA. The whole CDR3 sequence is CASSIDWRYAEQFF.

Regarding this clone: Gene names follow the mouse nomenclature. The read gets to within 4 residues of the CDR3 end, and the germline J gene fills in the rest. This chain connects TRBV13-3 to TRBJ2-4; unclear D gene. Per the germline V gene, CDR1 is NNHDY and CDR2 is SYVADS. This CDR3 spans 11 amino acids. Incomplete CDR3 DNA: TGTGCCAGCAGTGCCAGAAAC. Amino acids: CASSARN. The full CDR3 protein is CASSARNTLYF.

By share, this clone counts as medium-sized. Genes and germline are mouse. The CDR3 end falls 4 residues outside the read, so it is completed with the germline J gene. The rearrangement links TRBV13-1 to TRBJ2-1, with 7 bases fitting TRBD1. This CDR3 has 15 amino acids. Germline CDR1 is NSHNY and CDR2 is SYGAGN. Trimming at V came to 3 bases and at J to 6 bases, leaving 9 bases not matched to a gene. CDR3: CASSGQGGSLAEQFF. The DNA read from the CDR3 is TGTGCCAGCAGTGGACAGGGAGGGTCACTTGCT.

Many counts were recorded for this clone. Any gene name here is a mouse gene name. CDR3 sequence: CAWSLAGYNYAEQFF. CDR3 DNA (partial): TGTGCCTGGAGTCTAGCTGGGTATAACTATGCT. This chain uses TRBV31 with TRBJ2-1, with a weak D call TRBD2 (5 bases). Read sequence stops 4 residues before the CDR3 end, and the germline J gene provides the missing end. The germline V gene encodes CDR1 GKSSPN and CDR2 SITVG. V gave up 0 bases and J gave up 0 bases, with 9 bases separating them. CDR3 length equals 15 residues.